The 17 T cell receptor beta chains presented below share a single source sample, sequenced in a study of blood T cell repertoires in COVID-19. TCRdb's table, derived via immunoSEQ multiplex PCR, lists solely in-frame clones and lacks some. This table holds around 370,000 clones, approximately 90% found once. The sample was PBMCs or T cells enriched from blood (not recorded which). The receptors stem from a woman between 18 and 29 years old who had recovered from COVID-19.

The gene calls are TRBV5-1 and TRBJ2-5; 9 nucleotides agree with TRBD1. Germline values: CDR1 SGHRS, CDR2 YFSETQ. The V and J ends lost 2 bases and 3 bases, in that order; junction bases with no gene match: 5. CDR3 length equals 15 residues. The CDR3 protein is CASSLLTGGEETQYF. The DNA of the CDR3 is TGCGCCAGCAGCTTACTGACAGGGGGGGAAGAGACCCAGTACTTC.

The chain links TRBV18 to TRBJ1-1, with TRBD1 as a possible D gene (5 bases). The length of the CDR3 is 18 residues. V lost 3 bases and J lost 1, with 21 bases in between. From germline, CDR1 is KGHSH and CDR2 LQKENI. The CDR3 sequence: CASSPRGFPQAKNTEAFF. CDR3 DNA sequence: TGTGCCAGCTCACCCCGAGGATTCCCACAGGCAAAGAACACTGAAGCTTTCTTT.

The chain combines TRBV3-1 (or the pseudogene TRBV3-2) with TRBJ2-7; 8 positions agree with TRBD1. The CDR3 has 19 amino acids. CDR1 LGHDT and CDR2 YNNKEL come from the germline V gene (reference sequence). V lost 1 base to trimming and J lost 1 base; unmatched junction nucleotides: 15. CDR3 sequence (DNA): TGTGCCAGCAGCCAAGTACCCCTCGGACAGGGTGGAAAATCCTACGAGCAGTACTTC. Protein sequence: CASSQVPLGQGGKSYEQYF.

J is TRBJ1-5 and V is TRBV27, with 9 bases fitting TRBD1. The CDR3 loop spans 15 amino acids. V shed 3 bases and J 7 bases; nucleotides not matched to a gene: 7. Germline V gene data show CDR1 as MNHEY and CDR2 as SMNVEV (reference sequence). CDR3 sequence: CASSFRTGEYQPQHF. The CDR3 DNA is TGTGCCAGCAGTTTCCGGACAGGGGAATACCAGCCCCAGCATTTT.

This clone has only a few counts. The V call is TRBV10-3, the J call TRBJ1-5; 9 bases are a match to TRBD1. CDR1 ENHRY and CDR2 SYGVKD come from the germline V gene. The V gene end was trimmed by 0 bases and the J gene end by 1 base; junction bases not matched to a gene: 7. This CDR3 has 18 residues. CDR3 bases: TGTGCCATCAGTGAGTCGAAACCGGACAGGGGAAGCAATCAGCCCCAGCATTTT. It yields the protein CAISESKPDRGSNQPQHF.

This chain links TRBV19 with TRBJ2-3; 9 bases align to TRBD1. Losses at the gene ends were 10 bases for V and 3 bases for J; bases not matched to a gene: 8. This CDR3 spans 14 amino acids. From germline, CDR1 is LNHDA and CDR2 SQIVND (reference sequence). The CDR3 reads CATTPGQGTDTQYF. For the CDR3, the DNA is TGTGCCACCACACCGGGACAGGGAACAGATACGCAGTATTTT. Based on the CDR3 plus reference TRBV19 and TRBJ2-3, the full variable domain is DGGITQSPKYLFRKEGQNVTLSCEQNLNHDAMYWYRQDPGQGLRLIYYSQIVNDFQKGDIAEGYSVSREKKESFPLTVTSAQKNPTAFYLCATTPGQGTDTQYFGPGTRLTVL.

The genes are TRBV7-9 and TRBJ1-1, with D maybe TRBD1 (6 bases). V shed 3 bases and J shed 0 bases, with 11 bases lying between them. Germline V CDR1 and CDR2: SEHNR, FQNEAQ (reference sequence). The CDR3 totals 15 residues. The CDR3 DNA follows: TGTGCCAGCAGCTTCGCCGCAGGGGTGAACACTGAAGCTTTCTTT. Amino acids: CASSFAAGVNTEAFF.

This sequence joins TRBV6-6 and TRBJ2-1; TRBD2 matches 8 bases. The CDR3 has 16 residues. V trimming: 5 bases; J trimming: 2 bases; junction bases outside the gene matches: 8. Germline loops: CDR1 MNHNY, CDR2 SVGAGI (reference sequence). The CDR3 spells CASSPNPGGAYNEQFF. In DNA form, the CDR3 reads TGTGCCAGCAGTCCCAACCCCGGGGGGGCCTACAATGAGCAGTTCTTC.

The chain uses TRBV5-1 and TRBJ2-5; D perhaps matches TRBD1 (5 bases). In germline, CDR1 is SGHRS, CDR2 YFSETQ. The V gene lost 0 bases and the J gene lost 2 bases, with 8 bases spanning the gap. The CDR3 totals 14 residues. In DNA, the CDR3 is TGCGCCAGCAGCTTGGCTCAGGGACAAGAGACCCAGTACTTC. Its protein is CASSLAQGQETQYF. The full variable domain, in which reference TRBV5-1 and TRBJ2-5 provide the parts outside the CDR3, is KAGVTQTPRYLIKTRGQQVTLSCSPISGHRSVSWYQQTPGQGLQFLFEYFSETQRNKGNFPGRFSGRQFSNSRSEMNVSTLELGDSALYLCASSLAQGQETQYFGPGTRLLVL.

The CDR3 region has the DNA TGTGCCAGCAGCCCTATTGGGGGGGACACCGGGGAGCTGTTTTTT. This gives the protein CASSPIGGDTGELFF. The chain couples TRBV11-3 to TRBJ2-2; 7 bases line up with TRBD2. The junction had 6 bases not matched to a gene; V was cut back by 5 bases and J by 3 bases. Germline loops: CDR1 SGHNT, CDR2 YENEEA. There are 15 residues in the CDR3.

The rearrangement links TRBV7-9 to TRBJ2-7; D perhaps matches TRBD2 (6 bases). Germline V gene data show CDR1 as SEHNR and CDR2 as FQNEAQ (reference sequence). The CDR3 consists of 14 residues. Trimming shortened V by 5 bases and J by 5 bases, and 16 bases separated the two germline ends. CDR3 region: CASSRHKEGNEQYF. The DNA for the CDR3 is TGTGCCAGCAGCCGACATAAGGAGGGGAACGAGCAGTACTTC.

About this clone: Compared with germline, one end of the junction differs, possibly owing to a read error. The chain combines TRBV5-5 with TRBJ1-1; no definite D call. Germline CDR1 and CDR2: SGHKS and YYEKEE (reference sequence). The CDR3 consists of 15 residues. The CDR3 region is CASTPGRLVNTEAFF. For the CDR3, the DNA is TGTGCGAGCACCCCGGGGAGGTTGGTGAACACTGAAGCTTTCTTT.

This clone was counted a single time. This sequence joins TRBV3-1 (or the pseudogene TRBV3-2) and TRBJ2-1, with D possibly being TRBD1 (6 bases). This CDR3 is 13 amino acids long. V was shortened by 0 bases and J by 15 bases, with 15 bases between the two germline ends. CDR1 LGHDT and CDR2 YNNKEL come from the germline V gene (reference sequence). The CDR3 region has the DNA TGTGCCAGCAGCCAAGATTGGGGGACACGTACGTTCTTC. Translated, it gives CASSQDWGTRTFF.

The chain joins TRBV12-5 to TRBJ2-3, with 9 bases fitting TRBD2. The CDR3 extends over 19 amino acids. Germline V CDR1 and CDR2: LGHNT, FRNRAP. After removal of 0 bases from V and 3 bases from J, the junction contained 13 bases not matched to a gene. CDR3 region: CASGLVLSGGSSWTDTQYF. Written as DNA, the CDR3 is TGTGCTAGTGGTTTGGTACTCAGCGGGGGGAGCTCTTGGACAGATACGCAGTATTTT.

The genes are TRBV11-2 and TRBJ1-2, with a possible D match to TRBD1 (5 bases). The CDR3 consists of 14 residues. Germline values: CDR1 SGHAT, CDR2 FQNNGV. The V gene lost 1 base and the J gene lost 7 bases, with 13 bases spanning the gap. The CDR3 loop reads CASSLGQGRGGYTF. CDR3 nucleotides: TGTGCCAGCAGCTTAGGCCAGGGAAGGGGTGGCTACACCTTC.

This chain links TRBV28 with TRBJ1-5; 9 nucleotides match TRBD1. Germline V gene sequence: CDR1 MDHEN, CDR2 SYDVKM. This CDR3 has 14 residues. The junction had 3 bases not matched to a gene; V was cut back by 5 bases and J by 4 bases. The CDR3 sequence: CASSRDRANQPQHF. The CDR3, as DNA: TGTGCCAGCAGTCGGGACAGGGCTAATCAGCCCCAGCATTTT.

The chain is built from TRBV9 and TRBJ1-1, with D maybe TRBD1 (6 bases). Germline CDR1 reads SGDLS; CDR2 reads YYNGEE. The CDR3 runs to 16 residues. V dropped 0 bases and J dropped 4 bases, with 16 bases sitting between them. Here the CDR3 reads CASSVGVGGGGTEAFF. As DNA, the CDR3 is TGTGCCAGCAGCGTAGGCGTCGGCGGGGGCGGCACTGAAGCTTTCTTT.